Only a few counts were recorded for the clone carrying this T cell receptor (beta chain). Its matching antigen is unknown. Patients were aged 18 to 65, had disease duration under 2 months, and had newly diagnosed hyperthyroidism. The diagnostic basis comprised clinical symptoms, serum thyroxine and TRAb, thyroid ultrasound and orbital computed tomography. The PBMCs had their origin in roughly 10 ml of fresh peripheral blood. The source material, RNA transcripts, was used to amplify TCR beta CDR3 regions. TCR CDR3 regions were first amplified by RT-PCR with HTBI primers. One entry per CDR3 protein results from TCRdb running MiXCR on the multiplex PCR reads. The sample lists about 200,000 distinct CDR3 sequences, about 18% occurring once. The CDR3 contains 12 residues. After removal of 3 bases from V and 6 bases from J, the junction contained 0 bases not matched to a gene. The germline gives CDR1 SGHTA, CDR2 FQGNSA.

This entry belongs to a study of T cells in Graves' hyperthyroidism and ophthalmopathy. Regarding the study as a whole: Ophthalmopathy cases were set apart from stable hyperthyroidism by a 13 V-J model.

This chain uses TRBV7-2 with TRBJ1-2; 8 nucleotides line up with TRBD1. Sequencing was performed on blood. The source is a man aged 40-49 years with Graves' hyperthyroidism. CDR3 in amino acids: CASSLDRDGYTF. CDR3 DNA sequence: TGTGCCAGCAGCTTGGACAGGGATGGCTACACCTTC.